The 11 T cell receptor beta chains listed next were all sequenced from one sample in a study of cytomegalovirus exposure and HLA in healthy donors. It was with 60 Vbeta and 13 Jbeta primers that the PCR ran. TCRdb keeps only in-frame clones here, not all; method: immunoSEQ multiplex PCR. The sample carries 85,000 to 120,000 clones, 50% to 70% recorded once. The sequencing input was PBMCs. The receptor source for this set is a human donor in good health.

The chain joins TRBV30 to TRBJ1-1, with D uncertain. Germline lookup yields CDR1 GTSNPN and CDR2 SVGIG (reference sequence). V was trimmed by 3 bases and J by 5 bases, leaving 10 bases between them. There are 12 residues in the CDR3. For the CDR3, the DNA is TGTGCCTGGAGGGAGTTAATGACTGAAGCTTTCTTT. It yields the protein CAWRELMTEAFF.

The sample holds one count of this clone. J is TRBJ2-7 and V is TRBV9; 10 bases are a match to TRBD2. V was clipped by 0 bases and J by 4 bases; unmatched bases: 4. Germline-derived CDR1 and CDR2 are SGDLS and YYNGEE. The CDR3 loop spans 15 amino acids. CDR3 in amino acids: CASSVDPSGRYEQYF. The CDR3 region has the DNA TGTGCCAGCAGCGTAGATCCTAGCGGGAGATACGAGCAGTACTTC.

The rearrangement links TRBV7-9 to TRBJ2-1; 7 bases are shared with TRBD2. Looked up from germline, CDR1 is SEHNR and CDR2 is FQNEAQ (reference sequence). Trimming cost V 1 base and J 2 bases; bases outside gene matches: 14. There are 19 residues in the CDR3. CDR3 sequence: CASSLVVKAGAIAYNEQFF. CDR3 nucleotide sequence: TGTGCCAGCAGCTTAGTAGTGAAGGCGGGAGCAATAGCCTACAATGAGCAGTTCTTC. Full variable domain (missing parts from reference TRBV7-9 and TRBJ2-1): DTGVSQNPRHKITKRGQNVTFRCDPISEHNRLYWYRQTLGQGPEFLTYFQNEAQLEKSRLLSDRFSAERPKGSFSTLEIQRTEQGDSAMYLCASSLVVKAGAIAYNEQFFGPGTRLTVL.

The V gene is TRBV5-8, the J gene TRBJ2-7; TRBD1 aligns across 11 bases. Germline CDR1 reads SGHTS; CDR2 reads YDEGEE. The CDR3 is made up of 15 amino acids. V shed 5 bases and J 6 bases; nucleotides not matched to a gene: 10. CDR3 protein: CASRRIPGQGGEQYF. Here the CDR3 DNA reads TGTGCCAGCAGACGAATCCCGGGACAGGGGGGCGAGCAGTACTTC. Full variable domain (remainder filled in from reference TRBV5-8 and TRBJ2-7): EAGVTQSPTHLIKTRGQQATLRCSPISGHTSVYWYQQALGLGLQFLLWYDEGEERNRGNFPPRFSGRQFPNYSSELNVNALELEDSALYLCASRRIPGQGGEQYFGPGTRLTVT.

The V call is TRBV28, the J call TRBJ1-2; D unresolved. Germline loops: CDR1 MDHEN, CDR2 SYDVKM. Between the trimmed V and J ends, which lost 2 bases and 2 bases, there was a span of 6 bases. The CDR3 has 13 amino acids. CDR3 nucleotide sequence: TGTGCCAGCAGTTTAAACAGAAACTATGGCTACACCTTC. It encodes CASSLNRNYGYTF.

The chain couples TRBV10-3 to TRBJ2-3; TRBD2 agrees at 8 bases. The V gene end was trimmed by 8 bases and the J gene end by 4 bases; junction bases not matched to a gene: 11. The CDR3 totals 15 residues. Germline V gene data show CDR1 as ENHRY and CDR2 as SYGVKD. The CDR3 here is CAIAGGGRGADTQYF. CDR3 DNA: TGTGCCATCGCCGGGGGGGGGAGAGGGGCAGATACGCAGTATTTT.

The chain carries TRBV4-2 and TRBJ2-3, with 8 bases matching TRBD2. Germline CDR1 LGHNA, CDR2 YNFKEQ. V shed 2 bases and J 6 bases; nucleotides not matched to a gene: 7. This CDR3 is 15 amino acids long. The CDR3 DNA is TGTGCCAGCAGCCAAACGACGGGAGGGGGGGATACGCAGTATTTT. The encoded protein is CASSQTTGGGDTQYF.

This chain connects TRBV11-2 to TRBJ2-1, with 13 bases identical to TRBD2. This CDR3 has 17 amino acids. Looked up from germline, CDR1 is SGHAT and CDR2 is FQNNGV. Trimming took 5 bases from V and 6 from J; bases not matched to a gene: 10. DNA for the CDR3: TGTGCCAGCAGCGCGACTAGCGGGAGGTTCGTCGTCAATGAGCAGTTCTTC. Its protein product is CASSATSGRFVVNEQFF.

The chain is built from TRBV5-5 and TRBJ2-2; the match to TRBD1 covers 8 bases. V lost 4 bases, J lost 5 bases, and 7 bases stayed unmatched. Looked up from germline, CDR1 is SGHKS and CDR2 is YYEKEE (reference sequence). The CDR3 runs to 15 residues. The CDR3 DNA sequence: TGTGCCAGCAGCGAAAGGACAGGGCGGACCGGGGAGCTGTTTTTT. Translating it yields CASSERTGRTGELFF.

The chain couples TRBV30 to TRBJ2-2; perhaps TRBD2 as D (6 bases). This CDR3 has 15 amino acids. The V gene's germline CDR1 is GTSNPN and CDR2 SVGIG (reference sequence). Between the trimmed V and J ends, which lost 4 bases and 0 bases, there was a span of 12 bases. CDR3 residues: CAWKAGLTNTGELFF. In DNA form, the CDR3 reads TGTGCCTGGAAGGCGGGACTCACGAACACCGGGGAGCTGTTTTTT.

V and J are TRBV30 and TRBJ2-7; TRBD2 agrees at 9 bases. Germline assignment: CDR1 GTSNPN and CDR2 SVGIG (reference sequence). With V trimmed by 3 bases and J by 2 bases, 5 bases remained unmatched. The CDR3 sequence is 14 residues long. The CDR3 region has the DNA TGTGCCTGGAGGGGGGGACTAGCAGCCTACGAGCAGTACTTC. Its protein product is CAWRGGLAAYEQYF. Full variable domain (remainder filled in from reference TRBV30 and TRBJ2-7): SQTIHQWPATLVQPVGSPLSLECTVEGTSNPNLYWYRQAAGRGLQLLFYSVGIGQISSEVPQNLSASRPQDRQFILSSKKLLLSDSGFYLCAWRGGLAAYEQYFGPGTRLTVT.